The 27 T cell receptor beta chains below come from one sample, sequenced in a study of graft-versus-host responses after intestinal transplantation. Assay: immunoSEQ multiplex PCR; the TCRdb copy retains only in-frame clones and omits some. The repertoire holds approximately 99,000 clones, with 91% as singletons. For these TCRs, the target antigens are not known. The source was unstimulated CD4+ T cells sorted from spleen or lymph node cells, collected before transplant. Receptors originate from a human donor who was the organ donor for an intestinal transplant.

This clone has just one count. The V call is TRBV6-5, the J call TRBJ2-1, with 7 bases lining up with TRBD1. The CDR3 is 16 amino acids. Looked up from germline, CDR1 is MNHEY and CDR2 is SVGAGI. Unmatched junction bases numbered 10, after V lost 3 bases and J lost 5 bases. The CDR3 DNA reads as TGTGCCAGCAGTTATGAGGGGGCGCGGGCCCACAATGAGCAGTTCTTC. Residues: CASSYEGARAHNEQFF.

The rearrangement links TRBV4-3 to TRBJ2-5, with D perhaps TRBD1 (6 bases). There are 10 residues in the CDR3. Trimming removed 10 bases from V and 9 bases from J, with 12 bases in between. The V gene's germline CDR1 is LGHNA and CDR2 YSLEER. CDR3 region: CATWTVAQYF. Written as DNA, the CDR3 is TGCGCCACTTGGACAGTGGCCCAGTACTTC.

CDR3 nucleotides: TGCGCCAGCAGTGAGCTTCAGGTGAGCTACGAGCAGTACTTC. Protein sequence: CASSELQVSYEQYF. V gene TRBV10-2 combines with J gene TRBJ2-7, with D unclear. This CDR3 region has 14 residues. Germline V gene lookup returns CDR1 WSHSY and CDR2 SAAADI. Trimming shortened V by 2 bases and J by 3 bases, and 11 bases separated the two germline ends.

This sequence joins TRBV7-2 and TRBJ1-5; 7 bases are shared with TRBD1. Trimming removed 7 bases from V and 6 bases from J; junction bases left unmatched: 9. The germline gives CDR1 SGHTA, CDR2 FQGNSA. This CDR3 comprises 14 residues. CDR3 DNA sequence: TGTGCCAGCACCGAAAGAGGGGGCGGTCAGCCCCAGCATTTT. Protein sequence: CASTERGGGQPQHF.

The chain links TRBV4-1 to TRBJ1-2; 9 nucleotides match TRBD1. V shed 3 bases, J shed 6 bases, and the junction held 14 bases outside the gene matches. This CDR3 is built from 17 residues. Germline assignment: CDR1 MGHRA and CDR2 YSYEKL. CDR3 loop: CASSQRGTGMFGNGYTF. DNA of the CDR3: TGCGCCAGCAGCCAGAGGGGGACAGGGATGTTTGGAAATGGCTACACCTTC.

The V call is TRBV28, the J call TRBJ2-7; tentatively, D is TRBD2 (5 bases). CDR1 MDHEN and CDR2 SYDVKM come from the germline V gene. The V gene lost 7 bases and the J gene lost 6 bases, with 19 bases spanning the gap. This CDR3 spans 14 amino acids. The DNA for the CDR3 is TGTGCCAGCAAAACTAGAGGCCCGCTCCCCGAGCAGTACTTC. Protein: CASKTRGPLPEQYF.

This chain links TRBV28 with TRBJ1-5; a possible D gene is TRBD1 (5 bases). Trimming removed 6 bases from V and 2 bases from J, with 20 bases in between. CDR1 is MDHEN and CDR2 is SYDVKM in the germline V gene. There are 17 residues in the CDR3. CDR3 bases: TGTGCCAGCAGCCCCCGGACACTTACGTGGGGCAATCAGCCCCAGCATTTT. As protein: CASSPRTLTWGNQPQHF. The entire variable domain, with the rest obtained from reference TRBV28 and TRBJ1-5, is as follows: DVKVTQSSRYLVKRTGEKVFLECVQDMDHENMFWYRQDPGLGLRLIYFSYDVKMKEKGDIPEGYSVSREKKERFSLILESASTNQTSMYLCASSPRTLTWGNQPQHFGDGTRLSIL.

The chain joins TRBV18 to TRBJ2-1, with TRBD1 identical over 7 bases. The CDR3 spans 15 residues. Germline CDR1 is KGHSH and CDR2 is LQKENI. J was trimmed by 5 bases and V by 1 base; bases with no gene match: 5. CDR3 sequence: CASSPQGGSDNEQFF. The CDR3, as DNA: TGTGCCAGCTCACCACAAGGGGGCAGCGACAATGAGCAGTTCTTC.

The chain joins TRBV28 to TRBJ1-5; TRBD1 might be the D (6 bases). There are 14 residues in the CDR3. V was trimmed by 10 bases and J by 2 bases, leaving 15 bases between them. Germline values: CDR1 MDHEN, CDR2 SYDVKM. This CDR3 reads CATQTGTRNQPQHF. The CDR3, as DNA: TGTGCCACCCAAACTGGGACACGCAATCAGCCCCAGCATTTT.

The chain uses TRBV7-2 and TRBJ2-7, with 8 bases fitting TRBD2. Germline lookup yields CDR1 SGHTA and CDR2 FQGNSA. Trimming at V came to 5 bases and at J to 2 bases, leaving 14 bases not matched to a gene. The CDR3 sequence is 17 residues long. The CDR3 bases are TGTGCCAGCAGCCCAGGGACTAGAAGAGTTGGAGCCTACGAGCAGTACTTC. Protein: CASSPGTRRVGAYEQYF.

The sample holds one count of this clone. The V and J genes are TRBV29-1 and TRBJ1-1; D remains ambiguous. The CDR3 covers 12 residues. The V gene's germline CDR1 is SQVTM and CDR2 ANQGSEA. V was trimmed by 8 bases and J by 6 bases, leaving 16 bases between them. The CDR3 sequence is CSSVEGSPEAFF. Written as DNA, the CDR3 is TGCAGCTCCGTAGAGGGTTCCCCTGAAGCTTTCTTT.

This chain links TRBV5-1 with TRBJ2-1; weak D call: TRBD1 (6 bases). The CDR3 loop spans 15 amino acids. Deletions cut 0 bases from V and 7 bases from J, with 14 bases between. The germline V gene has CDR1 SGHRS and CDR2 YFSETQ. CDR3 residues: CASSLGLPGENEQFF. CDR3 sequence (DNA): TGCGCCAGCAGCTTGGGACTCCCAGGGGAGAATGAGCAGTTCTTC.

This chain uses TRBV4-3 with TRBJ1-5; 7 bases line up with TRBD1. J gave up 4 bases and V 0 bases, and 6 bases lay outside the gene matches. This CDR3 is built from 16 residues. The V gene's germline CDR1 is LGHNA and CDR2 YSLEER. The chain's CDR3 is CASSQDWTGGNQPQHF. CDR3 nucleotide sequence: TGCGCCAGCAGCCAAGATTGGACAGGAGGAAATCAGCCCCAGCATTTT.

The V gene is TRBV19, the J gene TRBJ2-2, with TRBD2 as a possible D gene (7 bases). The CDR3 consists of 15 residues. CDR1 LNHDA and CDR2 SQIVND come from the germline V gene (reference sequence). Trimming took off 9 bases at V and 4 bases at J, with 18 bases between the two ends. CDR3 amino acids: CASKEGGSFTGELFF. The CDR3 region has the DNA TGTGCCAGCAAGGAGGGGGGGTCGTTCACCGGGGAGCTGTTTTTT.

This chain connects TRBV4-1 to TRBJ2-3; 10 nucleotides line up with TRBD2. The length of the CDR3 is 14 residues. Trimming at V came to 4 bases and at J to 7 bases, leaving 5 bases not matched to a gene. CDR1 and CDR2 from the germline V gene are MGHRA and YSYEKL. The CDR3: CASSPAGGPYTQYF. CDR3 DNA sequence: TGCGCCAGCAGCCCAGCGGGGGGGCCGTATACGCAGTATTTT.

The CDR3 bases are TGTGCCAGCAACGGGGCGGGGGGGATGCCGGGAAGCTCCTACAATGAGCAGTTCTTC. Its protein is CASNGAGGMPGSSYNEQFF. V is TRBV4-2 and J is TRBJ2-1, with TRBD2 matching 9 bases. The CDR3 is made up of 19 amino acids. The V segment lost 7 bases and the J segment 0 bases; nucleotides outside the gene matches: 16. The germline V gene has CDR1 LGHNA and CDR2 YNFKEQ.

The rearrangement joins TRBV11-2 to TRBJ1-1, with a weak D call TRBD1 (5 bases). Trimming cost V 1 base and J 2 bases, with 17 bases left between them. From germline, CDR1 is SGHAT and CDR2 FQNNGV. The CDR3 has 17 amino acids. As DNA, the CDR3 is TGTGCCAGCAGCTTAGCAGGGTATTATTCGGAAAACACTGAAGCTTTCTTT. It is translated as CASSLAGYYSENTEAFF.

The V gene is TRBV6-4, the J gene TRBJ2-1; 10 bases align to TRBD2. Trimming cost V 6 bases and J 9 bases; bases outside gene matches: 8. The CDR3 is made up of 14 amino acids. Per the germline V gene, CDR1 is MRHNA and CDR2 is SNTAGT. CDR3 sequence (DNA): TGTGCCAGCAGCGAAGCGGGGGGGTTCCTTGAGCAGTTCTTC. Amino acids: CASSEAGGFLEQFF.

The chain employs TRBV18 and TRBJ2-3, with D uncertain. From germline, CDR1 is KGHSH and CDR2 LQKENI. The V end was cut by 2 bases, the J end by 3 bases, with 6 bases between. The CDR3 loop spans 13 amino acids. The CDR3 sequence: CASSPTGTDTQYF. In DNA, the CDR3 is TGTGCCAGCTCACCAACCGGTACAGATACGCAGTATTTT.

CDR3 nucleotides: TGTGCCAGCAGCCCCGGGGGAGGCGGCTACACCTTC. This translates into CASSPGGGGYTF. This rearrangement joins TRBV7-2 to TRBJ1-2; TRBD1 might be the D (5 bases). Trimming stripped 5 bases from V and 8 bases from J, with 12 bases between. The germline CDR1 and CDR2 sequences are SGHTA and FQGNSA. The CDR3 totals 12 residues.

The chain has TRBV7-2 and TRBJ1-2; D gene uncertain. The CDR3 runs 13 residues. CDR1 is SGHTA, CDR2 FQGNSA, per germline. V was shortened by 1 base and J by 8 bases, with 11 bases between the two germline ends. In DNA, the CDR3 is TGTGCCAGCAGCTTAGACTACTCCCGGGGCTACACCTTC. It is translated as CASSLDYSRGYTF.

With regard to this clone: Mismatch with germline at one junction end may stem from a read error. The gene calls are TRBV7-7 and TRBJ1-5; D may be TRBD1 (6 bases). CDR3 length equals 15 residues. Germline CDR1 reads SSHAT; CDR2 reads FNYEAQ (reference sequence). The CDR3 sequence: CASSSDGQYNQPQHF. The CDR3 DNA reads TGTGCTAGCAGTTCAGATGGACAGTACAATCAGCCCCAGCATTTT.

The chain links TRBV7-3 to TRBJ2-6, with TRBD2 identical over 7 bases. Germline V gene data show CDR1 as SGHTA and CDR2 as FQGTGA. Trimming cost V 1 base and J 0 bases; bases outside gene matches: 6. The CDR3 covers 18 residues. The CDR3 loop is CASSLKAAGSSGANVLTF. The CDR3 DNA is TGTGCCAGCAGCTTAAAGGCAGCGGGGAGCTCTGGGGCCAACGTCCTGACTTTC. Full variable domain (outside the CDR3, taken from reference TRBV7-3 and TRBJ2-6): GAGVSQTPSNKVTEKGKYVELRCDPISGHTALYWYRQSLGQGPEFLIYFQGTGAADDSGLPNDRFFAVRPEGSVSTLKIQRTERGDSAVYLCASSLKAAGSSGANVLTFGAGSRLTVL.

This chain connects TRBV9 to TRBJ2-7; possible D gene TRBD1, 6 bases. This CDR3 contains 15 residues. The V and J ends lost 0 bases and 3 bases respectively, with 13 bases between them. The germline gives CDR1 SGDLS, CDR2 YYNGEE. CDR3 bases: TGTGCCAGCAGCGTAGAACAGGGCCCTTTCTACGAGCAGTACTTC. Translating gives CASSVEQGPFYEQYF.

The genes are TRBV28 and TRBJ1-2, with D uncertain. Germline V lookup: CDR1 MDHEN, CDR2 SYDVKM. This CDR3 has 14 residues. V dropped 3 bases and J dropped 5 bases, with 13 bases sitting between them. The CDR3 nucleotides are TGTGCCAGCAGTTTGGGGAACCCGGGGTATGGCTACACCTTC. Translating it yields CASSLGNPGYGYTF.

This chain's CDR3 is CASSWGLAGGPGEQYF. The CDR3 region has the DNA TGTGCCAGCAGCTGGGGACTAGCGGGGGGCCCGGGGGAGCAGTACTTC. The chain recombines TRBV5-4 with TRBJ2-7, with 15 bases fitting TRBD2. Germline V gene sequence: CDR1 SGHNT, CDR2 YYREEE (reference sequence). The length of the CDR3 is 16 residues. The V segment lost 3 bases and the J segment 7 bases; nucleotides outside the gene matches: 8.

The rearrangement links TRBV5-1 to TRBJ1-2, with TRBD1 identical over 12 bases. The CDR3 has 14 amino acids. Trimming at V came to 4 bases and at J to 8 bases, leaving 6 bases not matched to a gene. Germline loops: CDR1 SGHRS, CDR2 YFSETQ. This CDR3 reads CASSRDRGLRGYTF. For the CDR3, the DNA is TGCGCCAGCAGCAGGGACAGGGGGCTAAGGGGCTACACCTTC.